This note documents a single T cell receptor (beta chain) sequence. The target antigen is unknown. Arm-PCR of CDR3 regions and iRepertoire HTBI primers were used to build TCR beta libraries. TCRdb reprocessed the multiplex PCR reads with MiXCR, giving one entry per CDR3 protein. The profile shows 650,000 to 850,000 distinct CDR3 sequences, approximately 29% of them singletons. Trimming took off 3 bases at V and 1 base at J, with 12 bases between the two ends. Germline V lookup: CDR1 SGHAT, CDR2 FQDESV (reference sequence). This CDR3 has 15 amino acids. This entry comes from a study of regulatory T cells in long-lasting Graves disease. As for the study in general: Persistent cases were those of Graves' disease that involved over 5 years of antithyroid drugs with positive TSH receptor antibodies.

Study outcomes and limitations: In persistent patients, shared public clonotypes (around 2,600) outnumbered those in new patients (roughly 870).

Time point noted: persistent/refractory GD, antithyroid drugs over 5 years with positive TRAb. There was RNA extracted from PBMCs, and the TCR library was made from it. EDTA tubes were used for drawing 8 to 9 milliliters of peripheral blood. The chain uses TRBV11-1 and TRBJ2-5; the D gene is possibly TRBD2 (5 bases). The clonotype comes from a female donor with Graves disease. Sequencing was performed on peripheral blood mononuclear cells (PBMCs), taken when the disease was refractory, from a patient treated with antithyroid drugs. CDR3 coding DNA: TGTGCCAGCAGCTTTTCCGGAGGTATCCAAGAGACCCAGTACTTC. Translating it yields CASSFSGGIQETQYF.